Listed here are 2 T cell receptor beta chains from one sample, sequenced in a study of blood T cell repertoires in COVID-19. Data came from immunoSEQ multiplex PCR; TCRdb stores just in-frame clones and leaves some out. The data show 150,000 or so clones, roughly nine tenths seen once. The sequencing sample was made of peripheral blood. These receptor sequences come from a man between 18 and 35 years old with COVID-19, enrolled during active disease.

The chain uses TRBV7-2 and TRBJ2-3; 12 positions agree with TRBD2. CDR3 length equals 16 residues. Germline CDR1 and CDR2: SGHTA and FQGNSA. With 5 bases clipped from V and 3 bases from J, the junction kept 6 bases outside the gene matches. Written as DNA, the CDR3 is TGTGCCAGCAGCCCGCGACTAGCGGGAGCGACAGATACGCAGTATTTT. Residues: CASSPRLAGATDTQYF.

The chain has TRBV28 and TRBJ2-7; 7 bases agree with TRBD1. CDR1 is MDHEN, CDR2 SYDVKM, per germline. Germline trimming cut 3 bases from V and 2 bases from J; bases unmatched to any gene: 7. The CDR3 loop spans 15 amino acids. Written as DNA, the CDR3 is TGTGCCAGCAGTTTCGGACAGGACATGACCTACGAGCAGTACTTC. It encodes CASSFGQDMTYEQYF.